This T cell receptor beta chain was found in a study of blood T cells in healthy people across ages. Germline V gene lookup returns CDR1 SNHLY and CDR2 FYNNEI. This CDR3 region has 13 residues. The V and J ends lost 3 bases and 5 bases, in that order; junction bases with no gene match: 2. Together with a sample-barcoded 5' primer, a J-beta primer mix was included in a second PCR lasting roughly 6 to 12 cycles. TCRdb passed the 5' RACE reads through MiXCR, listing each CDR3 protein once. The sample holds fewer than 950,000 distinct CDR3 sequences, approximately 53% seen once. Material: blood. The source of this sequence is a man at least 80 years old in good health. The V call is TRBV2, the J call TRBJ2-7; 9 bases agree with TRBD2. The chain's CDR3 is CASSDRLADEQYF. DNA of the CDR3: TGTGCCAGCAGTGATCGACTAGCGGACGAGCAGTACTTC.